What follows are 29 T cell receptor beta chains derived from one specimen sequenced in a study of immune evolution from preneoplasia to lung adenocarcinoma. Only in-frame clones appear in the TCRdb table, and some are missing; sequencing was by immunoSEQ multiplex PCR. The data show approximately 7,300 clones, with roughly 72% seen just once and roughly a tenth held by the top ten. Input material: FFPE lung adenocarcinoma in situ tissue. The origin of the receptors is a donor aged 70 or over with lung adenocarcinoma. Some clones in this sample may be carry-over from other donors' samples.

The chain links TRBV6-5 to TRBJ2-7; 9 bases agree with TRBD2. The V and J ends lost 6 bases and 2 bases, in that order; junction bases with no gene match: 8. Germline V CDR1 and CDR2: MNHEY, SVGAGI. The CDR3 is made up of 15 amino acids. The CDR3 loop is CASRVPAGGAYEQYF. CDR3 sequence (DNA): TGTGCCAGCAGGGTTCCAGCGGGAGGTGCCTACGAGCAGTACTTC.

This clone has a handful of counts. The rearrangement links TRBV6-6 to TRBJ2-5, with a weak D call TRBD2 (5 bases). V gave up 4 bases and J gave up 1 base, with 10 bases separating them. The CDR3 contains 14 residues. CDR1 is MNHNY and CDR2 is SVGAGI in the germline V gene (reference sequence). The CDR3 DNA reads as TGTGCCAGCAGTTTACGGGAACTCCAAGAGACCCAGTACTTC. Its protein is CASSLRELQETQYF.

The chain has TRBV7-2 and TRBJ1-2, with 8 bases fitting TRBD1. Germline V lookup: CDR1 SGHTA, CDR2 FQGNSA. Trimming cost V 5 bases and J 5 bases; bases outside gene matches: 4. This CDR3 contains 13 residues. The CDR3 nucleotides read TGTGCCAGCAGCCCCCAGGGGGCTTATGGCTACACCTTC. This gives the protein CASSPQGAYGYTF.

The CDR3 DNA reads as TGTGCCAGCAGCTTGGGAGGAGGTCGGGCGAATGAGCAGTTCTTC. Translated: CASSLGGGRANEQFF. The gene calls are TRBV7-3 and TRBJ2-1; tentative D call: TRBD2 (6 bases). Per the germline V gene, CDR1 is SGHTA and CDR2 is FQGTGA. The CDR3 length is 15 residues. V lost 3 bases and J 7 bases, leaving 16 bases between the germline ends. Looking up the rest from reference TRBV7-3 and TRBJ2-1 gives the full variable domain: GAGVSQTPSNKVTEKGKYVELRCDPISGHTALYWYRQSLGQGPEFLIYFQGTGAADDSGLPNDRFFAVRPEGSVSTLKIQRTERGDSAVYLCASSLGGGRANEQFFGPGTRLTVL.

This sequence joins TRBV19 and TRBJ1-1; D is possibly TRBD1 (6 bases). The CDR3 extends over 17 amino acids. CDR1 is LNHDA and CDR2 is SQIVND in the germline V gene (reference sequence). Trimming stripped 8 bases from V and 3 bases from J, with 25 bases between. This chain's CDR3 is CASCSDRVGQPDTEAFF. In DNA, the CDR3 is TGTGCCAGTTGTTCGGACCGTGTAGGACAGCCCGACACTGAAGCTTTCTTT.

The chain combines TRBV7-8 with TRBJ2-7; D might be TRBD2 (5 bases). Trimming removed 7 bases at V and 5 bases at J, with 12 bases between. CDR1 and CDR2 (germline): SGHVS, FQNEAQ. This CDR3 comprises 12 residues. The CDR3, as DNA: TGTGCCAGCACCCAGGAGGCGGACGAGCAGTACTTC. Protein: CASTQEADEQYF.

J is TRBJ2-5 and V is TRBV11-2, with unresolved D. Deletions cut 4 bases from V and 2 bases from J, with 11 bases between. Germline V gene data show CDR1 as SGHAT and CDR2 as FQNNGV. This CDR3 comprises 14 residues. The CDR3 DNA is TGTGCCAGCAGCTCGACAAACACACAAGAGACCCAGTACTTC. It encodes CASSSTNTQETQYF.

This chain connects TRBV6-1 to TRBJ2-7; D unresolved. The CDR3 consists of 14 residues. V was trimmed by 5 bases and J by 2 bases, leaving 13 bases between them. Germline CDR1 MNHNS, CDR2 SASEGT. Here the CDR3 DNA reads TGTGCCAGCAGTTGGGGTTACGAACCCTACGAGCAGTACTTC. Translated, it gives CASSWGYEPYEQYF.

The chain recombines TRBV6-5 with TRBJ1-2; no clear D gene. V dropped 4 bases and J dropped 3 bases, with 9 bases sitting between them. In germline, CDR1 is MNHEY, CDR2 SVGAGI. This CDR3 is 13 amino acids long. As DNA, the CDR3 is TGTGCCAGCAGTTTCGGACCTTACTATGGCTACACCTTC. Its translation: CASSFGPYYGYTF.

CDR3 in DNA: TGCAGTGTCGGACAGAGGGGCTACACCTTC. Amino acids: CSVGQRGYTF. This rearrangement joins TRBV20-1 to TRBJ1-2; D is perhaps TRBD1 (6 bases). Germline CDR1 DFQATT, CDR2 SNEGSKA (reference sequence). The CDR3 totals 10 residues. V was clipped by 7 bases and J by 8 bases, with 11 bases between them.

The CDR3 coding sequence is TGTGCCAGCAGTTACTCGATTAGCGGACAGGGACCTGGCTACACCTTC. Protein sequence: CASSYSISGQGPGYTF. V and J are TRBV6-5 and TRBJ1-2, with 8 bases matching TRBD1. J gave up 7 bases and V 0 bases, and 10 bases lay outside the gene matches. Germline V gene sequence: CDR1 MNHEY, CDR2 SVGAGI. This CDR3 comprises 16 residues.

V gene TRBV6-6 combines with J gene TRBJ2-7; 7 nucleotides match TRBD1. This CDR3 is 13 amino acids long. Looked up from germline, CDR1 is MNHNY and CDR2 is SVGAGI (reference sequence). The junction had 7 bases not matched to a gene; V was cut back by 7 bases and J by 4 bases. Here the CDR3 DNA reads TGTGCCAGCACCAGGGACAGAGAATACGAGCAGTACTTC. This codes for CASTRDREYEQYF.

This clone was detected only once. The V and J genes are TRBV15 and TRBJ1-2; D is perhaps TRBD1 (5 bases). This CDR3 region has 15 residues. Germline CDR1 and CDR2: LNHNV and YYDKDF (reference sequence). Trimming took 0 bases from V and 1 from J, leaving 9 bases between them. The DNA of the CDR3 is TGTGCCACCAGCAGAGATGTAGGGGTTAACTATGGCTACACCTTC. This codes for CATSRDVGVNYGYTF.

This clone was seen a handful of times. The V call is TRBV30, the J call TRBJ2-7; 8 nucleotides line up with TRBD1. Germline V gives CDR1 GTSNPN, CDR2 SVGIG (reference sequence). The CDR3 is made up of 12 amino acids. V shed 4 bases and J 3 bases; nucleotides not matched to a gene: 2. The CDR3, as DNA: TGTGCCTGGAAAGACAGGGGCTACGAGCAGTACTTC. Translated: CAWKDRGYEQYF.

This clone was observed once. The J gene is TRBJ2-7, the V gene TRBV15; D uncertain. Germline V gives CDR1 LNHNV, CDR2 YYDKDF (reference sequence). The V gene lost 1 base and the J gene lost 3 bases, with 7 bases spanning the gap. The CDR3 has 13 residues. CDR3 DNA: TGTGCCACCAGCAGAGCGGTGGGCTACGAGCAGTACTTC. Amino acids: CATSRAVGYEQYF.

The chain's CDR3 is CASSARTSGGLTQYF. The DNA of the CDR3 is TGTGCCAGCAGCGCCCGGACTAGCGGGGGCTTAACGCAGTATTTT. The J gene is TRBJ2-3, the V gene TRBV11-3; TRBD2 matches at 13 bases. Looked up from germline, CDR1 is SGHNT and CDR2 is YENEEA. The CDR3 has 15 residues. With V trimmed by 5 bases and J by 9 bases, 8 bases remained unmatched.

The chain is built from TRBV6-5 and TRBJ2-5; D remains ambiguous. V was trimmed by 5 bases and J by 0 bases, leaving 10 bases between them. In germline, CDR1 is MNHEY, CDR2 SVGAGI. CDR3 length equals 14 residues. The CDR3 DNA reads as TGTGCCAGCAGTACCCCCCCGGACCAAGAGACCCAGTACTTC. Its translation: CASSTPPDQETQYF.

The chain has TRBV6-1 and TRBJ1-5; no reliable D call. The CDR3 sequence is 15 residues long. V was pared by 3 bases and J by 10 bases, with 19 bases between. Germline V CDR1 and CDR2: MNHNS, SASEGT. The CDR3 nucleotides are TGTGCCAGCAGTGAGGGGTATGGGCAAATCAGCCCCCAGCATTTT. Amino acid sequence: CASSEGYGQISPQHF.

The rearrangement links TRBV7-2 to TRBJ1-4; TRBD1 aligns across 10 bases. This CDR3 is 16 amino acids long. Trimming at V came to 6 bases and at J to 4 bases, leaving 8 bases not matched to a gene. Germline CDR1 is SGHTA and CDR2 is FQGNSA. The CDR3 region is CASRAATGGNNEKLFF. As DNA, the CDR3 is TGTGCCAGCAGAGCCGCGACAGGGGGCAATAATGAAAAACTGTTTTTT.

The V and J genes are TRBV6-1 and TRBJ1-3; unclear D gene. V lost 4 bases, J lost 0 bases, and 10 bases lay in between. Germline CDR1 is MNHNS and CDR2 is SASEGT. The CDR3 is 15 amino acids. CDR3 residues: CASSAWESSGNTIYF. The DNA of the CDR3 is TGTGCCAGCAGTGCCTGGGAGAGCTCTGGAAACACCATATATTTT.

This clone was found a few times. Other nucleotide sequences from this sample produce the same CDR3. The chain couples TRBV7-2 to TRBJ2-7, with 9 bases identical to TRBD1. Germline lookup yields CDR1 SGHTA and CDR2 FQGNSA. V lost 4 bases to trimming and J lost 4 bases; unmatched junction nucleotides: 8. CDR3 length: 15 amino acids. DNA of the CDR3: TGTGCCAGCAGCTGGGGAGGACAGGGGTTATACGAGCAGTACTTC. Its translation is CASSWGGQGLYEQYF.

In the case of this clone: A read error may account for a junction end that differs from germline. CDR3 amino acids: CASSYSSATDTQYF. In DNA form, the CDR3 reads TGTGCCAGCAGTTACTCTTCCGCCACAGATACGCAGTATTTT. The rearrangement links TRBV6-4 to TRBJ2-3; D is undetermined. Germline assignment: CDR1 MRHNA and CDR2 SNTAGT. CDR3 length equals 14 residues.

This clone has just one count. The chain's CDR3 is CASSQGPGGDTEAFF. The CDR3 DNA is TGCGCCAGCAGCCAAGGCCCCGGGGGGGACACTGAAGCTTTCTTT. This chain links TRBV4-1 with TRBJ1-1; tentative D call: TRBD1 (5 bases). V lost 1 base to trimming and J lost 3 bases, with 12 bases between them. The V gene's germline CDR1 is MGHRA and CDR2 YSYEKL. This CDR3 has 15 residues.

The chain uses TRBV5-1 and TRBJ2-3; 7 nucleotides match TRBD1. Unmatched junction bases numbered 7, after V lost 4 bases and J lost 2 bases. Germline V gene data show CDR1 as SGHRS and CDR2 as YFSETQ. This CDR3 is built from 15 residues. CDR3 nucleotide sequence: TGCGCCAGCAGCCGGAACAGGGGTGACACAGATACGCAGTATTTT. This gives the protein CASSRNRGDTDTQYF.

This clone was seen only a few times. The chain couples TRBV5-6 to TRBJ2-1, with 9 bases lining up with TRBD1. The CDR3 covers 15 residues. Germline CDR1 is SGHDT and CDR2 is YYEEEE. Trimming cost V 2 bases and J 2 bases; bases outside gene matches: 2. The DNA of the CDR3 is TGTGCCAGCAGCTTCGGGGACAGGGCCTACAATGAGCAGTTCTTC. Amino acids: CASSFGDRAYNEQFF.

This chain uses TRBV27 with TRBJ2-7; D could derive from TRBD1 or TRBD2 (5 bases each). The CDR3 covers 15 residues. Trimming took off 2 bases at V and 0 bases at J, with 11 bases between the two ends. Looked up from germline, CDR1 is MNHEY and CDR2 is SMNVEV (reference sequence). The CDR3 loop reads CASSLDPGLSYEQYF. The CDR3 DNA reads as TGTGCCAGCAGTTTAGACCCGGGGCTCTCCTACGAGCAGTACTTC.

The chain joins TRBV5-1 to TRBJ2-5; D possibly uses TRBD1 or TRBD2 (5 bases each). The CDR3 is made up of 14 amino acids. The germline V and J ends were trimmed by 4 bases and 2 bases, with 12 bases remaining between them. CDR1 and CDR2 (germline): SGHRS, YFSETQ. CDR3 nucleotides: TGCGCCAGCAGCACCGGGACGCAGCAAGAGACCCAGTACTTC. It encodes CASSTGTQQETQYF.

Only a few counts were recorded for this clone. The CDR3 DNA follows: TGCGCCAGCAGCTTGACTAGCGGGCTCTACAATGAGCAGTTCTTC. This encodes CASSLTSGLYNEQFF. V usage is TRBV5-1 and J usage is TRBJ2-1; 9 bases are shared with TRBD2. The germline CDR1 and CDR2 sequences are SGHRS and YFSETQ. V shed 1 base and J 3 bases; nucleotides not matched to a gene: 2. The CDR3 has 15 residues.

Only a few counts were recorded for this clone. The chain joins TRBV6-1 to TRBJ2-5; 10 bases are a match to TRBD2. Germline V gene sequence: CDR1 MNHNS, CDR2 SASEGT. The CDR3 is made up of 15 amino acids. V gave up 5 bases and J gave up 7 bases; unmatched junction bases: 10. The CDR3 sequence is CASSSGASGSLTQYF. DNA for the CDR3: TGTGCCAGCAGTAGTGGGGCTAGCGGGAGTCTGACCCAGTACTTC.